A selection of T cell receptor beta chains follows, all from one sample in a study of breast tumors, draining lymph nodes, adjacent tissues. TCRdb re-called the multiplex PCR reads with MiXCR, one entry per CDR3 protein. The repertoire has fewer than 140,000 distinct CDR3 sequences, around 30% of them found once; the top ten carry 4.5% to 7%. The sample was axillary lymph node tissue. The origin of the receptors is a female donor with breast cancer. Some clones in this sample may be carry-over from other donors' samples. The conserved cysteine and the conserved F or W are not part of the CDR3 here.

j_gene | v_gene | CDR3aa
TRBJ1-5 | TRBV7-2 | ASSLVRGDQPQH
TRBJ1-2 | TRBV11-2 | ASSRQGDGYT
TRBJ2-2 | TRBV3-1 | ASSPLYHRPNTGELF
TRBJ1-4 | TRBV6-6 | ASSHRLQGADIDNEKLF
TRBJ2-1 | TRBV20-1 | SARRLAGSINEQF
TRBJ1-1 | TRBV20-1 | SARDSRAF
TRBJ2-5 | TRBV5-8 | ASSLGQGVKQETQY
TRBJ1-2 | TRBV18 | ASSPPGTGGPLGYGYT
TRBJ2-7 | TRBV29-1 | SLAVGYEQY
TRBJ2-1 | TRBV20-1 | SADSGTSGGANEQF
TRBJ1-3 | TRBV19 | ASSIGYPGNTIY
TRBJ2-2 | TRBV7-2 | ASSLEWLAGGRYLGELF
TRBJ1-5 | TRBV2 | ASSERYGGNQPQH
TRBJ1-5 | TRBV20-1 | SAAGVEETQH
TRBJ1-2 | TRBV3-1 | ASSRGRDYGYT
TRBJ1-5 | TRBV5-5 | ASSLVVGSTFPQH
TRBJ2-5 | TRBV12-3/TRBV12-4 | ASSLAPGETQY
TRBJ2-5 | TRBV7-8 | ASSPDQRGTQY
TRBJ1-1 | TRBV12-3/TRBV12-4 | ASSFQGAVAF
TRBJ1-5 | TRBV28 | ASSLSGSFNQPQH
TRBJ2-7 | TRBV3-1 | ASSAGTSGVYEQY
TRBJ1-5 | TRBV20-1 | SALQGNPNQPQH
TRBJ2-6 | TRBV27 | ASSPLGAGANVLT
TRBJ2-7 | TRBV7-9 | ASSLAAQVGEQY
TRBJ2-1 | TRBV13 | ASSSSTGLGNEQF
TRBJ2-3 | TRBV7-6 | ASSLGLGGSTDTQY
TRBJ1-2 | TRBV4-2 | ASSQDLGENYGYT
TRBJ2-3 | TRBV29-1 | SVEKAGSTDTQY
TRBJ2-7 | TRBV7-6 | ASSLEAHPGSYEQY
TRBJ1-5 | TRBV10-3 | AISESKGSNQPQH
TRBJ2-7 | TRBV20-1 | SARLAGGSYEQY
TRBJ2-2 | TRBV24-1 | ATSEPTNTGELF
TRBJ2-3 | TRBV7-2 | ASSHLWSTSTDTQY
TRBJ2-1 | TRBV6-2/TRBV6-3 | ASSRPLAGSYNEQF
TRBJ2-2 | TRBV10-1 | ASSSKNTGELF
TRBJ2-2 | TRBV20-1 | SASQGASRSGELF
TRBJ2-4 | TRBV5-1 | ASSLGDRANIQY
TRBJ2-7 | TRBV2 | ASRQQGDSYEQY
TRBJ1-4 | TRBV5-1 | ASSFLGGDEKLF
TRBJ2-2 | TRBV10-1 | ASSGGLAGDANTGELF
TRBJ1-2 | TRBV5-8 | ASSPTGEVYGYT
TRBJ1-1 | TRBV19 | ASSLQGSNTEAF
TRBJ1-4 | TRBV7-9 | ASSLGRAPGEKLF
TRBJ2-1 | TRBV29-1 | SVLPGLAFNERF
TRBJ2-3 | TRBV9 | ASSGYGADTQY
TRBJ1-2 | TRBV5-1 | ASKTGQTNYGYT
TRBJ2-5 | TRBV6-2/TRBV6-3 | ASIDRGRETQY
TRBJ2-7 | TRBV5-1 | ASSPDGTSYEQY
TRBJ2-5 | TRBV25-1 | ASSEDRRGPETQY
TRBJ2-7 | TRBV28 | ASSFWVEQY
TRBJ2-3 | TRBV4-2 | ASSQRPGGTDTQY
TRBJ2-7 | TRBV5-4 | AIPLRGARDTLQGTSYEQY